The T cell receptor (beta chain) described here comes from a study of blood T cell repertoires in COVID-19. Across the study: The United States, Italy and Spain provided the acute and convalescent COVID-19 samples.

The CDR3 sequence is 14 residues long. From germline, CDR1 is SGHVS and CDR2 FQNEAQ. The ends were cut back, 5 bases at V and 0 bases at J, with 11 bases in the middle. In the authors' methods: Amplification of reference gene primers provided the estimated nucleated cell counts. The table came from immunoSEQ multiplex PCR; TCRdb's copy has only in-frame clones and leaves some out. From that table come the V and J calls and clone size; the DNA was used to work out D and trimming. The sample has around 20,000 clones, around nine tenths seen once. The material sequenced was peripheral blood. The receptor's source is a human donor in a cohort sampled during active COVID-19. The chain joins TRBV7-8 to TRBJ2-7; D call uncertain. Here the CDR3 reads CASSPRLSSYEQYF. The CDR3 DNA sequence: TGTGCCAGCAGCCCGCGACTTAGCTCCTACGAGCAGTACTTC.